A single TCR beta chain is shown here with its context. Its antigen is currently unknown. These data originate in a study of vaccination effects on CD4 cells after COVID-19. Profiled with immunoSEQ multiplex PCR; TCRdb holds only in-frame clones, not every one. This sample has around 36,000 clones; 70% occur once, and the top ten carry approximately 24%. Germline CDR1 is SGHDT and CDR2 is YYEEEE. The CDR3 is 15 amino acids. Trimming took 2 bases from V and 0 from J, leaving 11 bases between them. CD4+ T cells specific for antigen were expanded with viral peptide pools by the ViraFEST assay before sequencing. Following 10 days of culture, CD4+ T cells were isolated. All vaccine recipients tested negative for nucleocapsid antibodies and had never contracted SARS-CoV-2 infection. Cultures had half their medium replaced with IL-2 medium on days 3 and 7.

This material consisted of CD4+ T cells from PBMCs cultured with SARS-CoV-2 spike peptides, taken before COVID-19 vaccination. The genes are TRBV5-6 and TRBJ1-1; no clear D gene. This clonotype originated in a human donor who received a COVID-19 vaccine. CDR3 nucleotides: TGTGCCAGCAGCTTTCGGCAGGCCTTGAACACTGAAGCTTTCTTT. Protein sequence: CASSFRQALNTEAFF.